These T cell receptor beta chains were read from a single sample in a study of blood T cell repertoires in COVID-19. Profiling relied on immunoSEQ multiplex PCR, and the TCRdb table lists in-frame clones only, not all of them. The sample has approximately 260,000 clones, 65% to 90% seen once; the top ten hold approximately 4.9%. Sequenced material: peripheral blood. Receptor source: a woman over 75 with active or convalescent COVID-19. Each CDR3 is given with its conserved first and last residue. A D gene is named only where the DNA matches it firmly. Clone size, where shown, is once, few, many, or a class for clones that have expanded.

cdr3_aa,cdr3_nt,d_call,v_call,clone_size,j_call
CASNSDRGSGGYTF,TGTGCCAGCAACTCTGACAGGGGCTCAGGGGGCTACACCTTC,TRBD1,TRBV2,.,TRBJ1-2
CASNPGERSPLHF,TGTGCCAGCAATCCAGGGGAAAGATCACCCCTCCACTTT,.,TRBV2,.,TRBJ1-6
CASSSDRANIQYF,TGTGCCAGCAGTTCGGACAGGGCAAACATTCAGTACTTC,TRBD1,TRBV11-3,.,TRBJ2-4
CATSGSAGAETQYF,TGTGCCACCAGTGGATCTGCGGGAGCAGAGACCCAGTACTTC,TRBD2,TRBV24-1,.,TRBJ2-5
CATSRDYGDSEKLFF,TGTGCCACCAGCAGGGACTACGGGGACAGCGAAAAACTGTTTTTT,TRBD1,TRBV15,.,TRBJ1-4
CASSLGLAPYNEQFF,TGTGCCAGCAGCTTGGGACTAGCGCCCTACAATGAGCAGTTCTTC,TRBD2,TRBV7-2,few,TRBJ2-1
CASRRTGTGRGYTF,TGTGCCAGCCGTAGGACCGGGACAGGGCGCGGCTACACCTTC,TRBD1,TRBV6-4,once,TRBJ1-2
CASSRQGYTEAFF,TGTGCCAGCTCACGCCAGGGGTACACTGAAGCTTTCTTT,.,TRBV18,.,TRBJ1-1
CASSQDAQGAWNEQFF,TGCGCCAGCAGCCAAGATGCACAGGGGGCTTGGAATGAGCAGTTCTTC,TRBD1,TRBV4-1,.,TRBJ2-1
CASSFPDSGGRETQYF,TGTGCCAGCAGTTTCCCGGACAGTGGTGGTCGGGAGACCCAGTACTTC,.,TRBV6-5,.,TRBJ2-5
CASSLDPGGDNEQFF,TGTGCCAGCAGCTTAGATCCGGGGGGAGACAATGAGCAGTTCTTC,TRBD2,TRBV11-3,.,TRBJ2-1
CASSDPTGMNTEAFF,TGTGCCAGCAGTGACCCCACAGGGATGAACACTGAAGCTTTCTTT,.,TRBV2,.,TRBJ1-1
CASSAGSGYGYTF,TGTGCCAGCAGCGCAGGGAGCGGGTATGGCTACACCTTC,.,TRBV7-2,few,TRBJ1-2
CASSSGQGDTEAFF,TGTGCCAGCAGTTCCGGACAGGGGGACACTGAAGCTTTCTTT,TRBD1,TRBV28,.,TRBJ1-1
CASSNNRELSPLHF,TGTGCCAGCAGCAACAACAGGGAATTATCACCCCTCCACTTT,.,TRBV7-2,.,TRBJ1-6
CASSLKTVPNTEAFF,TGTGCCAGCAGCTTGAAGACAGTTCCGAACACTGAAGCTTTCTTT,.,TRBV5-4,.,TRBJ1-1
CASSLAGGGEQFF,TGTGCCAGCAGCTTAGCGGGTGGCGGGGAGCAGTTCTTC,.,TRBV7-9,.,TRBJ2-1
CASSSSGETACGIQYF,TGTGCCAGCAGCTCATCGGGGGAGACAGCCTGTGGCATTCAGTACTTC,.,TRBV21-1,.,TRBJ2-4
CSASKTGVWNQPQHF,TGCAGTGCTAGTAAGACAGGGGTTTGGAATCAGCCCCAGCATTTT,TRBD1,TRBV20-1,.,TRBJ1-5
CATSASSGMVTDTQYF,TGTGCCACCAGTGCGTCTAGCGGGATGGTAACAGATACGCAGTATTTT,TRBD2,TRBV24-1,.,TRBJ2-3
CATSRDKEETQYF,TGTGCCACCAGCAGGGACAAGGAAGAGACCCAGTACTTC,.,TRBV15,.,TRBJ2-5
CASSPQGADQPQHF,TGCGCCAGCAGTCCCCAGGGGGCGGATCAGCCCCAGCATTTT,TRBD1,TRBV5-1,.,TRBJ1-5
CASRRTGANSPLHF,TGTGCCAGCAGACGCACAGGGGCCAACTCACCCCTCCACTTT,TRBD1,TRBV2,.,TRBJ1-6
CASSAPHDYTEAFF,TGTGCCAGCAGTGCCCCGCACGACTACACTGAAGCTTTCTTT,.,TRBV28,.,TRBJ1-1
CASIPGLGLSGNTIYF,TGTGCCAGCATACCCGGACTGGGTCTTTCTGGAAACACCATATATTTT,.,TRBV2,.,TRBJ1-3
CASSPGTSSYEQYF,TGTGCCAGCAGTCCCGGGACTAGCTCCTACGAGCAGTACTTC,TRBD2,TRBV2,.,TRBJ2-7